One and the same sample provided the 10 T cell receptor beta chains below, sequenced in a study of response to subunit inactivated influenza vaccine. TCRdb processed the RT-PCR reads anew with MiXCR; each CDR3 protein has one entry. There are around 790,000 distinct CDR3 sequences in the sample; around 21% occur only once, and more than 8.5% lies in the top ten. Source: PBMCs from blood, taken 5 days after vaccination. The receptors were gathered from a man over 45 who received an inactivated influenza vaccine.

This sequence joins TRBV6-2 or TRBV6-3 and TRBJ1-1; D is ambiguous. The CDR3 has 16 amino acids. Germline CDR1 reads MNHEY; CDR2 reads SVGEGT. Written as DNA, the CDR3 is TGTGCTGGCTCGGAGACCCCACCGGGTCTGAACACTGAAGCTTTCTTT. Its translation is CAGSETPPGLNTEAFF.

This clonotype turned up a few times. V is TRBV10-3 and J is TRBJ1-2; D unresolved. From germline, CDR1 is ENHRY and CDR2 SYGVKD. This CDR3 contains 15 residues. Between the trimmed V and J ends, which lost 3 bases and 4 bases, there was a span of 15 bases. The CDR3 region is CAISDFKRLGYGYTF. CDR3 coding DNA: TGTGCCATCAGTGACTTTAAGCGTTTGGGCTATGGCTACACCTTC.

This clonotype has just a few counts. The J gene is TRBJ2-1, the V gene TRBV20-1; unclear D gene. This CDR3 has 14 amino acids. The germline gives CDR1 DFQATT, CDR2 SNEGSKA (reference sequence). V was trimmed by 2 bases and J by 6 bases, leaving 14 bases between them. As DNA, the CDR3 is TGCAGTGCTAGACCGGGCCTAACTGTCAATGAGCAGTTCTTC. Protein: CSARPGLTVNEQFF.

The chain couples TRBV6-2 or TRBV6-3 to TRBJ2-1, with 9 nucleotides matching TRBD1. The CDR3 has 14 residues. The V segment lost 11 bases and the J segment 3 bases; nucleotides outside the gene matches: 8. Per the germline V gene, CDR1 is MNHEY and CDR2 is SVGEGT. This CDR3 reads CAGRPGQGYNEQFF. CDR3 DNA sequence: TGTGCCGGGAGACCGGGACAGGGCTACAATGAGCAGTTCTTC.

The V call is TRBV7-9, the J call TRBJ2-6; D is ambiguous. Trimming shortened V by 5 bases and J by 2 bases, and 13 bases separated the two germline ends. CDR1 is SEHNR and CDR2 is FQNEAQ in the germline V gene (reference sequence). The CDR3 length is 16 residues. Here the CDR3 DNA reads TGTGCCAGCAGCCCGTATATAATCCCTGGGGCCAACGTCCTGACTTTC. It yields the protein CASSPYIIPGANVLTF. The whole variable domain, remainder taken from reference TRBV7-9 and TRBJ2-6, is DTGVSQNPRHKITKRGQNVTFRCDPISEHNRLYWYRQTLGQGPEFLTYFQNEAQLEKSRLLSDRFSAERPKGSFSTLEIQRTEQGDSAMYLCASSPYIIPGANVLTFGAGSRLTVL.

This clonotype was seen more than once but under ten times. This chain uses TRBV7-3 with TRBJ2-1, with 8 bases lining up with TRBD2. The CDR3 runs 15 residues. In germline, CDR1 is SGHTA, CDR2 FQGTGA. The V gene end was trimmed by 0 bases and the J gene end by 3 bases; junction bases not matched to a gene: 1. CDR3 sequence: CASSLTAGVYNEQFF. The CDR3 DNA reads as TGTGCCAGCAGCTTAACAGCGGGAGTCTACAATGAGCAGTTCTTC.

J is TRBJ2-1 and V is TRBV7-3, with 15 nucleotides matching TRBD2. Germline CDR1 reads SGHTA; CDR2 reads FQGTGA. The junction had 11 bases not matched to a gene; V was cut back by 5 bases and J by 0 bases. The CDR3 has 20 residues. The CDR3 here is CASSGMGLAGGGSSYNEQFF. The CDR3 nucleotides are TGTGCCAGCAGCGGGATGGGACTAGCGGGAGGAGGTTCCTCCTACAATGAGCAGTTCTTC.

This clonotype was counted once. CDR3 amino acids: CSARPLARYEQYF. Written as DNA, the CDR3 is TGCAGTGCTAGACCCCTTGCACGCTACGAGCAGTACTTC. The chain is built from TRBV20-1 and TRBJ2-7; D is ambiguous. CDR1 DFQATT and CDR2 SNEGSKA come from the germline V gene (reference sequence). V was shortened by 2 bases and J by 3 bases, with 11 bases between the two germline ends. This CDR3 has 13 residues.

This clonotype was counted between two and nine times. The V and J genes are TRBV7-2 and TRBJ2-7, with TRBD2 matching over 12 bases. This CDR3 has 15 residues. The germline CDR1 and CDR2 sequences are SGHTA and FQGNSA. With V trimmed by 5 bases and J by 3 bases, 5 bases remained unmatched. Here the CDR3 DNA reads TGTGCCAGCAGCATCGGACTAGCGGGGTACTACGAGCAGTACTTC. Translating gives CASSIGLAGYYEQYF.

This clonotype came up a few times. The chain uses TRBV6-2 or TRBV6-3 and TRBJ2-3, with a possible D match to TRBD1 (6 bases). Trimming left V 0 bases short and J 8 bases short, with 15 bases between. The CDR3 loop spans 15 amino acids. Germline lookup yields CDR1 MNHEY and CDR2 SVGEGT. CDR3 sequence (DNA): TGTGCCAGCAGTTACTCGAGGACAGTGGCTGCTACGCAGTATTTT. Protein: CASSYSRTVAATQYF.